The T cell receptor (beta chain) under discussion was sequenced for a study of a mutant IDH1 vaccine in newly diagnosed glioma (dated by TCRdb to the early 2020s). With respect to the entire study: Of the 30 or so patients who were treated, around 62% were male and approximately 40% were female, and the mean age was around 40 years. Prior to enrollment, patients had been given standard therapy consisting of radiotherapy alone, temozolomide alone, or radiochemotherapy with temozolomide, with the combination given to most patients. Peripheral blood was collected at six visits: V03 (baseline), V05, V07, V10, V12 and V13. Longitudinal TCRB deep sequencing was done for 25 treated patients, wherever samples were available for exploratory analyses. What the authors observed across the whole study: PBMC samples for TCRB deep sequencing were selected based on availability. Vaccine-induced immune responses across multiple MHC alleles were detected in approximately 94% of patients. Changes in the top peripheral T cell clonotypes picked up by TCRB sequencing did not appear to be linked to pseudoprogression. The authors stated that sample limitations prevented analyses of patient blood samples from being reproduced.

Receptors were amplified or captured by the immunoSEQ multiplex PCR assay. Rearranged TCR beta chain sequences were amplified with the hsTCRB Kit following the manufacturer's protocol. TCRB libraries were sequenced on an Illumina MiSeq. The original methods were these. The kit vendor's proprietary platform handled demultiplexing, trimming and gene mapping. Held by TCRdb, this immuneACCESS table contains in-frame sequences only and omits some clones. Under half of the omission traces to an unresolved V gene where checked; the cause of the rest is unknown. The V and J calls and clone size come from that table; D and trimming were worked out from the DNA. In this sample the table shows under 35,000 clones, over 70% of which occur a single time. The top ten clonotypes cover around 20% of the sample. The V and J ends are trimmed by 1 base and 2 bases, leaving 6 bases between them. CDR1 and CDR2 were assigned from the germline V gene as WSHSY and SAAADI. The CDR3, cysteine through phenylalanine, is 14 amino acids long. Of all the DNA, just the CDR3 is kept, 42 bases in frame from base 1.

This clone was detected only once. Its target antigen remains unknown. The input lacks base qualities; no much larger clone sits a single base away. The time point label corresponds to: baseline, week 1 (first vaccination visit). Taken with the paper, the label for treatment or condition translates to: pre-vaccination baseline after standard-of-care therapy. The donors had newly diagnosed IDH1-mutant astrocytomas of WHO grade 3 or 4 that showed loss of nuclear ATRX. The samples were drawn from NOA16, a multicentre, single-arm, open-label phase I trial in Germany that tested a mutant IDH1 peptide vaccine in humans for the first time. Blood drawn at visit V03 was used as the baseline sample for immunogenicity testing. Genomic DNA for TCRB sequencing was extracted from EDTA blood using the DNeasy Blood and Tissue Kit.

The origin of this receptor is a man younger than 45 with glioma. The chain uses TRBV10-2 and TRBJ1-5; the D gene lacks a confident call. The sample was PBMCs, taken from a glioma patient treated with radiotherapy, temozolomide or both. The DNA sequence is as follows: TGCGCCAGCAGTGAGTTCCAGGGCAATCAGCCCCAGCATTTT. It encodes CASSEFQGNQPQHF.